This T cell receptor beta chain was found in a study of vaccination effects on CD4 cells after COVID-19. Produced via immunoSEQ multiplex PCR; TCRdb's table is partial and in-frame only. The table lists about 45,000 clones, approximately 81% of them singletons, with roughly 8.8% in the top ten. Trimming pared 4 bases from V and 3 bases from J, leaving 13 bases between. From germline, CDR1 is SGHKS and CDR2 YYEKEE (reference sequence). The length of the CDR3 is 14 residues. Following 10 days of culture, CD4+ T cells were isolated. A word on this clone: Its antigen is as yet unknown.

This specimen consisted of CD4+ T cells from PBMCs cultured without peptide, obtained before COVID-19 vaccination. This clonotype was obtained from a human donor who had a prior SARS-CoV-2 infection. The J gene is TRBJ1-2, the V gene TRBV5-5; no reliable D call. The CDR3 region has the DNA TGTGCCAGCAGCCCAGGCGGGGTAGACTATGGCTACACCTTC. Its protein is CASSPGGVDYGYTF.